This T cell receptor beta chain comes out of a study of blood T cell repertoires in COVID-19. The overall study: Acute-phase and convalescent COVID-19 samples originated in the United States, Italy and Spain. PBMCs, B-cell-depleted T cells, or T cells were the source of the cDNA or gDNA that made up the material.

Germline V gene data show CDR1 as SGHAT and CDR2 as FQNNGV. This CDR3 contains 19 residues. V lost 1 base to trimming and J lost 9 bases, with 27 bases between them. Participants in the exposed group had met a COVID-19 case in the 2 weeks before joining the study. In the source study's methods: The authors estimated nucleated cell counts from reference gene primer amplification. Method: immunoSEQ multiplex PCR; TCRdb's copy keeps in-frame clones and lacks some. That table furnishes V, J and clone size, whereas the DNA furnished D and trimming. This table has approximately 250,000 clones, around 93% appearing once.

Sequencing input: PBMCs or T cells enriched from blood (not recorded which). The chain carries TRBV11-2 and TRBJ2-2; a possible D gene is TRBD1 (5 bases). This receptor was taken from a man aged 35 to 55 who had been exposed to COVID-19. DNA of the CDR3: TGTGCCAGCAGCTTAGGTTTCGGTGTTTCAGGGCCCTCCGGAAGGGAGCTGTTTTTT. As protein: CASSLGFGVSGPSGRELFF.